These 18 T cell receptor beta chains came from one sample sequenced in a study of molecular identifiers for immune sequencing clone quantification. TCRdb analysed the PCR reads with MiXCR anew, one entry per CDR3 protein. The table records fewer than 350,000 distinct CDR3 sequences, about 22% of them present only once. The sequencing sample was made of naive CD8+ T cells from blood, with Jurkat cell RNA spiked in. Stated subset: FACS-sorted CD8+CD4-CCR7+CD45RA+ naive T cells. The receptors come from a human donor in good health. Some libraries in this study had Jurkat cell RNA spiked in.

V is TRBV27 and J is TRBJ2-7; 7 nucleotides line up with TRBD2. Per germline, CDR1 MNHEY and CDR2 SMNVEV (reference sequence). V was clipped by 6 bases and J by 2 bases; unmatched bases: 13. This CDR3 has 16 amino acids. The CDR3 sequence: CASSPTSGGDPYEQYF. The CDR3 DNA sequence: TGTGCCAGCAGCCCCACGTCTGGGGGGGACCCCTACGAGCAGTACTTC.

This clonotype occurred a few times. This chain joins TRBV27 and TRBJ2-7, with D maybe TRBD2 (7 bases). CDR3 length: 18 residues. Germline V CDR1 and CDR2: MNHEY, SMNVEV (reference sequence). V was cut by 0 bases and J by 6 bases, with 24 bases left in between. This chain's CDR3 is CASSLSSQRGMGGREQYF. In nucleotides, the CDR3 is TGTGCCAGCAGTTTATCATCACAAAGGGGTATGGGGGGGCGCGAGCAGTACTTC.

Ten or more counts support this clonotype. CDR3 sequence: CASSVPPRNEQFF. Written as DNA, the CDR3 is TGTGCCAGTAGTGTCCCCCCTCGCAATGAGCAGTTCTTC. The chain recombines TRBV19 with TRBJ2-1; D gene unclear. Trimming cost V 5 bases and J 6 bases, with 11 bases left between them. Germline V gene data show CDR1 as LNHDA and CDR2 as SQIVND (reference sequence). This CDR3 is 13 amino acids long. The full variable domain, its missing parts supplied by reference TRBV19 and TRBJ2-1, is DGGITQSPKYLFRKEGQNVTLSCEQNLNHDAMYWYRQDPGQGLRLIYYSQIVNDFQKGDIAEGYSVSREKKESFPLTVTSAQKNPTAFYLCASSVPPRNEQFFGPGTRLTVL.

This clonotype occurred once. An end of the junction does not agree with germline; a read error may underlie this. The chain employs TRBV10-2 and TRBJ2-3, with D hard to call. Germline V gene data show CDR1 as WSHSY and CDR2 as SAAADI. The CDR3 is made up of 17 amino acids. The chain's CDR3 is CASSESFGYLRTETQYF. Written as DNA, the CDR3 is TGCGCCAGCAGTGAGTCGTTTGGCTACCTCAGAACAGAAACGCAGTATTTT.

This clonotype has just a few counts. V and J are TRBV3-1 and TRBJ2-3; D not certain. Germline values: CDR1 LGHDT, CDR2 YNNKEL (reference sequence). Trimming took 1 base from V and 4 from J, leaving 21 bases between them. This CDR3 is 18 amino acids long. The CDR3 region is CASSQGTGLDFGSDTQYF. In DNA, the CDR3 is TGTGCCAGCAGCCAAGGGACCGGGCTCGATTTCGGCTCAGATACGCAGTATTTT.

This clonotype was counted between two and nine times. The chain links TRBV5-8 to TRBJ2-3, with TRBD2 matching over 12 bases. Germline lookup yields CDR1 SGHTS and CDR2 YDEGEE. The CDR3 length is 15 residues. Trimming at V came to 0 bases and at J to 6 bases, leaving 2 bases not matched to a gene. This CDR3 is CASSLGLAGDDTQYF. The CDR3 DNA is TGTGCCAGCAGCTTGGGACTAGCGGGGGATGATACGCAGTATTTT.

This rearrangement joins TRBV6-2 or TRBV6-3 to TRBJ2-7; weak D call: TRBD1 (6 bases). The V gene lost 5 bases and the J gene lost 0 bases, with 14 bases spanning the gap. The CDR3 covers 15 residues. Germline V CDR1 and CDR2: MNHEY, SVGEGT. CDR3 in DNA: TGTGCCAGCAGTCAACTCCGGGACAACTCCTACGAGCAGTACTTC. Its translation is CASSQLRDNSYEQYF.

Only a few counts were recorded for this clonotype. This chain uses TRBV4-3 with TRBJ1-1; no firm D call. Germline V lookup: CDR1 LGHNA, CDR2 YSLEER. V lost 0 bases and J lost 0, with 14 bases in between. CDR3 length equals 17 residues. CDR3 region: CASSQDPVRSMNTEAFF. The CDR3 DNA reads as TGCGCCAGCAGCCAAGACCCTGTCAGATCCATGAACACTGAAGCTTTCTTT.

This clonotype showed up just a few times. Possible read error: a much larger clone is one base away. V gene TRBV29-1 combines with J gene TRBJ2-2; 8 bases agree with TRBD1. Germline loops: CDR1 SQVTM, CDR2 ANQGSEA. The V and J ends lost 6 bases and 0 bases, in that order; junction bases with no gene match: 6. CDR3 length: 15 residues. The CDR3 DNA reads as TGCAGCGTCATAGGGACAGGAACGAACACCGGGGAGCTGTTTTTT. Protein product: CSVIGTGTNTGELFF.

The rearrangement uses TRBV19 and TRBJ1-1, with D unclear. CDR3 length equals 13 residues. The germline V gene encodes CDR1 LNHDA and CDR2 SQIVND (reference sequence). Trimming took 3 bases from V and 2 from J, leaving 7 bases between them. CDR3 in amino acids: CASSMAVNTEAFF. CDR3 DNA: TGTGCCAGTAGTATGGCAGTTAACACTGAAGCTTTCTTT.

This rearrangement joins TRBV2 to TRBJ1-1; D is unresolved. Germline CDR1 reads SNHLY; CDR2 reads FYNNEI. V was clipped by 6 bases and J by 6 bases, with 14 bases between them. The CDR3 length is 13 residues. The CDR3 region has the DNA TGTGCCAGCAGCGGGCCGGTGGTCGCTGAAGCTTTCTTT. It yields the protein CASSGPVVAEAFF.

In its sample, this clonotype was seen many times. V is TRBV7-9 and J is TRBJ1-1; 7 bases map to TRBD1. Germline assignment: CDR1 SEHNR and CDR2 FQNEAQ (reference sequence). The V and J ends lost 6 bases and 0 bases, in that order; junction bases with no gene match: 4. The CDR3 covers 14 residues. This CDR3 is CASRSGQVNTEAFF. In DNA form, the CDR3 reads TGTGCCAGCAGGAGTGGACAGGTGAACACTGAAGCTTTCTTT.

As concerns this clonotype: Since the CDR3 does not end with the conserved phenylalanine or tryptophan, this likely comes from a read error. The chain recombines TRBV27 with TRBJ2-7; 8 bases are a match to TRBD2. V shed 5 bases, J shed 7 bases, and the junction held 4 bases outside the gene matches. The CDR3 has 12 amino acids. Germline values: CDR1 MNHEY, CDR2 SMNVEV (reference sequence). In nucleotides, the CDR3 is TGTGCCAGCAGTCTTCAGCGGGAGGAGCAGTACTCC. It specifies CASSLQREEQYS.

J is TRBJ2-7 and V is TRBV9; D call uncertain. Germline CDR1 reads SGDLS; CDR2 reads YYNGEE. Between the trimmed V and J ends, which lost 4 bases and 3 bases, there was a span of 14 bases. CDR3 size: 14 residues. For the CDR3, the DNA is TGTGCCAGCAGCCCCTTCCCCGAGGTCTACGAGCAGTACTTC. This translates into CASSPFPEVYEQYF.

This clonotype came up a few times. V usage is TRBV23-1 and J usage is TRBJ2-5; a possible D gene is TRBD2 (6 bases). TRBV23-1 is designated an ORF whose function remains uncertain. Between the trimmed V and J ends, which lost 3 bases and 0 bases, there was a span of 14 bases. The CDR3 spans 16 residues. CDR3 sequence: CASSHRHGGNQETQYF. The CDR3 coding sequence is TGCGCCAGCAGTCATCGTCACGGGGGTAACCAAGAGACCCAGTACTTC.

Many counts were recorded for this clonotype. This chain links TRBV7-6 with TRBJ1-5; TRBD1 matches at 9 bases. There are 14 residues in the CDR3. V was pared by 4 bases and J by 6 bases, with 4 bases of the junction left unmatched. The germline CDR1 and CDR2 sequences are SGHVS and FNYEAQ. This CDR3 reads CASSYGTGSQPQHF. CDR3 coding DNA: TGTGCCAGCAGCTACGGGACAGGGAGTCAGCCCCAGCATTTT.

The rearrangement joins TRBV6-2 or TRBV6-3 to TRBJ2-1, with TRBD1 matching over 7 bases. The CDR3 loop spans 13 amino acids. Germline values: CDR1 MNHEY, CDR2 SVGEGT. V shed 6 bases and J 7 bases; nucleotides not matched to a gene: 6. The CDR3 sequence is CASRFWGQNEQFF. The CDR3 region has the DNA TGTGCCAGCAGGTTTTGGGGACAGAATGAGCAGTTCTTC.

A few counts support this clonotype. CDR3 loop: CATSDGTGVTEAFF. The CDR3 DNA sequence: TGTGCCACCAGTGATGGGACAGGGGTCACTGAAGCTTTCTTT. V gene TRBV24-1 combines with J gene TRBJ1-1; TRBD1 matches 10 bases. V was clipped by 3 bases and J by 4 bases; unmatched bases: 1. Germline V gives CDR1 KGHDR, CDR2 SFDVKD. CDR3 size: 14 residues.